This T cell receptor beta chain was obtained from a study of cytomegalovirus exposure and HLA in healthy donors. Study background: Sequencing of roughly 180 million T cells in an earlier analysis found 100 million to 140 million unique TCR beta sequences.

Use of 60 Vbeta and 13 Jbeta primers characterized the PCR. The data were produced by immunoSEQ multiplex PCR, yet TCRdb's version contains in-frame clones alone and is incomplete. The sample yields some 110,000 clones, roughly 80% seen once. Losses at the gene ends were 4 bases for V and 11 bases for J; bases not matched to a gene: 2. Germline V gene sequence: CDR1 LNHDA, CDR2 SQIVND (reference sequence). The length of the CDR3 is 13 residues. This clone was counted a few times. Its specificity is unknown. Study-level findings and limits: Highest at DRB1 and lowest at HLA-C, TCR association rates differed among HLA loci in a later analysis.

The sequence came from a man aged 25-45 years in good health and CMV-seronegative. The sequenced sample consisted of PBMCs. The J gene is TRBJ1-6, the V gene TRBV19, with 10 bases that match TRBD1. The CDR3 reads CASSKDRGTPLHF. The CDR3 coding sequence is TGTGCCAGTAGTAAGGACAGGGGGACACCCCTCCACTTT.